The 23 T cell receptor beta chains given below trace back to one sample, sequenced in a study of T cell responses to AZD1222 COVID-19 vaccine. TCRdb's table, derived via immunoSEQ multiplex PCR, lists solely in-frame clones and lacks some. The sample includes some 150,000 clones, roughly nine tenths seen only once; the top ten take roughly 6.9%. The sample was peripheral blood, taken after recovery from COVID-19. Source of these receptors: an adult who had recovered from COVID-19.

The rearrangement joins TRBV19 to TRBJ1-5; TRBD1 aligns across 8 bases. Germline CDR1 is LNHDA and CDR2 is SQIVND (reference sequence). This CDR3 is built from 15 residues. After removal of 3 bases from V and 2 bases from J, the junction contained 3 bases not matched to a gene. CDR3 region: CASSIGQGGNQPQHF. CDR3 bases: TGTGCCAGTAGTATCGGACAGGGCGGCAATCAGCCCCAGCATTTT.

This sequence joins TRBV29-1 and TRBJ2-1; the match to TRBD2 covers 8 bases. With V trimmed by 6 bases and J by 8 bases, 12 bases remained unmatched. The CDR3 runs 14 residues. The germline CDR1 and CDR2 sequences are SQVTM and ANQGSEA. Written as DNA, the CDR3 is TGCAGCGTCACTAGGGCGGGGGGAAGGTATGAGCAGTTCTTC. It is translated as CSVTRAGGRYEQFF.

The rearrangement uses TRBV18 and TRBJ1-3, with a tentative D call TRBD1 (5 bases). Trimming shortened V by 4 bases and J by 0 bases, and 13 bases separated the two germline ends. Germline V gene lookup returns CDR1 KGHSH and CDR2 LQKENI. This CDR3 region has 16 residues. CDR3 sequence: CASSQKAGGSGNTIYF. The CDR3 DNA follows: TGTGCCAGCTCACAGAAAGCGGGGGGCTCTGGAAACACCATATATTTT.

The V call is TRBV11-3, the J call TRBJ2-5; a weak D match, TRBD1 (6 bases). V was pared by 5 bases and J by 4 bases, with 17 bases between. The germline gives CDR1 SGHNT, CDR2 YENEEA. This CDR3 comprises 15 residues. CDR3 residues: CASSVTGSGGETQYF. CDR3 DNA sequence: TGTGCCAGCAGCGTCACAGGGTCCGGCGGAGAGACCCAGTACTTC.

With respect to this clone: Other DNA sequences of this sample code for an identical CDR3. This chain uses TRBV14 with TRBJ2-7, with D possibly matching TRBD2 (6 bases). From germline, CDR1 is SGHDN and CDR2 FVKESK. The germline V and J ends were trimmed by 3 bases and 7 bases, with 10 bases remaining between them. The CDR3 is 12 residues long. The chain's CDR3 is CASSQGRWEQYF. DNA for the CDR3: TGTGCCAGCAGCCAGGGGAGGTGGGAGCAGTACTTC. The complete variable domain, with remaining parts taken from reference TRBV14 and TRBJ2-7, reads EAGVTQFPSHSVIEKGQTVTLRCDPISGHDNLYWYRRVMGKEIKFLLHFVKESKQDESGMPNNRFLAERTGGTYSTLKVQPAELEDSGVYFCASSQGRWEQYFGPGTRLTVT.

The chain combines TRBV6-1 with TRBJ2-2; D might be TRBD2 (7 bases). The CDR3 is 15 residues long. V was trimmed by 3 bases and J by 3 bases, leaving 11 bases between them. Germline V lookup: CDR1 MNHNS, CDR2 SASEGT. The DNA of the CDR3 is TGTGCCAGCAGTGAGCGGGGGCCATACACCGGGGAGCTGTTTTTT. Translation: CASSERGPYTGELFF.

This rearrangement joins TRBV5-6 to TRBJ1-6; D is possibly TRBD1 (5 bases). Germline V gene data show CDR1 as SGHDT and CDR2 as YYEEEE. The V gene lost 4 bases and the J gene lost 7 bases, with 9 bases spanning the gap. CDR3 length: 13 residues. This chain's CDR3 is CASSPRQNSPLHF. The DNA for the CDR3 is TGTGCCAGCAGCCCGAGACAGAATTCACCCCTCCACTTT.

The rearrangement joins TRBV7-9 to TRBJ1-1; possibly TRBD1 for D (6 bases). From germline, CDR1 is SEHNR and CDR2 FQNEAQ (reference sequence). This CDR3 spans 15 amino acids. Trimming cost V 5 bases and J 4 bases, with 17 bases left between them. CDR3 DNA sequence: TGTGCCAGCAGCCCACAAGGGGGAAGGGTCACTGAAGCTTTCTTT. Translation: CASSPQGGRVTEAFF.

As concerns this clone: Sequence at one end of the junction differs from germline and may be a read error. The gene calls are TRBV7-2 and TRBJ2-7; D uncertain. This CDR3 contains 12 residues. Germline CDR1 SGHTA, CDR2 FQGNSA. The CDR3 bases are TGTGCCAGCAGTATGAGAGAAAGCACGTTCCTCTTC. This gives the protein CASSMRESTFLF.

The CDR3 nucleotides read TGTGCCAGCAGCTTAGTAAGTCAGGGAAATCAGCCCCAGCATTTT. Amino acid sequence: CASSLVSQGNQPQHF. The chain couples TRBV7-2 to TRBJ1-5, with D possibly matching TRBD1 (5 bases). The CDR3 runs to 15 residues. Germline lookup yields CDR1 SGHTA and CDR2 FQGNSA. V was pared by 1 base and J by 4 bases, with 11 bases between. The full variable domain, with the rest looked up from reference TRBV7-2 and TRBJ1-5, is GAGVSQSPSNKVTEKGKDVELRCDPISGHTALYWYRQSLGQGLEFLIYFQGNSAPDKSGLPSDRFSAERTGGSVSTLTIQRTQQEDSAVYLCASSLVSQGNQPQHFGDGTRLSIL.

This rearrangement joins TRBV5-6 to TRBJ1-1; D unresolved. The germline V gene has CDR1 SGHDT and CDR2 YYEEEE. The CDR3 is made up of 16 amino acids. Trimming removed 2 bases at V and 0 bases at J, with 14 bases between. CDR3 coding DNA: TGTGCCAGCAGCTTCATGGGGAAGGGAATGAACACTGAAGCTTTCTTT. Protein product: CASSFMGKGMNTEAFF.

This sequence joins TRBV28 and TRBJ2-7, with 9 bases matching TRBD1. The V gene's germline CDR1 is MDHEN and CDR2 SYDVKM. The CDR3 sequence is 14 residues long. V shed 7 bases, J shed 5 bases, and the junction held 9 bases outside the gene matches. The DNA of the CDR3 is TGTGCCAGCAAGGAGGGGACAGGGCTCCACGAGCAGTACTTC. This sequence encodes CASKEGTGLHEQYF.

The chain employs TRBV5-4 and TRBJ1-1; a possible D gene is TRBD1 (5 bases). Trimming took 3 bases from V and 5 from J, leaving 14 bases between them. The CDR3 is 14 residues long. Per the germline V gene, CDR1 is SGHNT and CDR2 is YYREEE (reference sequence). CDR3 sequence (DNA): TGTGCCAGCAGCTCGGGGGGGTTTCAAACTGAAGCTTTCTTT. This codes for CASSSGGFQTEAFF.

This clone was recorded once. This chain links TRBV3-1 (or the pseudogene TRBV3-2) with TRBJ2-5; D is unclear. V was shortened by 4 bases and J by 3 bases, with 12 bases between the two germline ends. There are 14 residues in the CDR3. Germline loops: CDR1 LGHDT, CDR2 YNNKEL (reference sequence). The chain's CDR3 is CASSLHQGEETQYF. The CDR3 bases are TGTGCCAGCAGCCTCCACCAAGGAGAAGAGACCCAGTACTTC.

This chain's CDR3 is CASSYDSGGPRTDTQYF. CDR3 DNA: TGTGCCAGCAGCTACGATAGCGGGGGACCCCGCACAGATACGCAGTATTTT. This chain joins TRBV5-6 and TRBJ2-3; 9 bases agree with TRBD2. V shed 3 bases, J shed 1 base, and the junction held 9 bases outside the gene matches. The CDR3 sequence is 17 residues long. CDR1 is SGHDT and CDR2 is YYEEEE in the germline V gene.

This clone has ten or more counts. The chain combines TRBV5-1 with TRBJ2-5, with a weak D call TRBD1 (6 bases). The V end was cut by 4 bases, the J end by 1 base, with 17 bases between. The CDR3 covers 16 residues. Per germline, CDR1 SGHRS and CDR2 YFSETQ. The CDR3 loop is CASSASGQGIQETQYF. Here the CDR3 DNA reads TGCGCCAGCAGCGCCTCAGGCCAGGGGATCCAAGAGACCCAGTACTTC.

This clone was recorded only once. In the same sample, other DNA sequences code for this CDR3. V and J are TRBV4-2 and TRBJ1-4; D not certain. CDR3 length equals 13 residues. V was pared by 2 bases and J by 5 bases, with 6 bases between. CDR1 is LGHNA, CDR2 YNFKEQ, per germline. CDR3 in amino acids: CASSQPKNEKLFF. CDR3 nucleotides: TGTGCCAGCAGCCAACCCAAGAATGAAAAACTGTTTTTT.

The CDR3 is CSAKHTGELFF. CDR3 nucleotide sequence: TGCAGTGCTAAACACACCGGGGAGCTGTTTTTT. The chain carries TRBV20-1 and TRBJ2-2; D unresolved. The germline V and J ends were trimmed by 4 bases and 3 bases, with 3 bases remaining between them. The CDR3 covers 11 residues. Germline assignment: CDR1 DFQATT and CDR2 SNEGSKA (reference sequence).

This chain links TRBV6-5 with TRBJ1-1; perhaps TRBD1 as D (5 bases). CDR1 is MNHEY and CDR2 is SVGAGI in the germline V gene. CDR3 length: 14 amino acids. V gave up 0 bases and J gave up 0 bases, with 5 bases separating them. The CDR3 DNA sequence: TGTGCCAGCAGTTACTCGACAGTGAACACTGAAGCTTTCTTT. Its protein is CASSYSTVNTEAFF.

The rearrangement joins TRBV5-6 to TRBJ2-3; 7 nucleotides agree with TRBD1. The CDR3 covers 14 residues. The trim removed 3 bases at V and 4 bases at J, leaving 5 bases unmatched. Germline V gene data show CDR1 as SGHDT and CDR2 as YYEEEE. The CDR3 sequence: CASSSPTGSDTQYF. As DNA, the CDR3 is TGTGCCAGCAGCTCCCCGACAGGGTCAGATACGCAGTATTTT.

The V call is TRBV7-8, the J call TRBJ2-7; TRBD2 agrees at 8 bases. The CDR3 totals 13 residues. Germline V gives CDR1 SGHVS, CDR2 FQNEAQ. Germline trimming cut 3 bases from V and 4 bases from J; bases unmatched to any gene: 2. Here the CDR3 reads CASSFSGMYEQYF. CDR3 DNA sequence: TGTGCCAGCAGCTTTAGCGGGATGTACGAGCAGTACTTC.

This clone came up once. The chain recombines TRBV28 with TRBJ2-1; D gene uncertain. This CDR3 spans 16 amino acids. The V end lost 5 bases, the J end lost 9 bases, and 23 bases lay between the germline ends. In germline, CDR1 is MDHEN, CDR2 SYDVKM. In DNA form, the CDR3 reads TGTGCCAGCAGTCCCCGGAGTGCCTGGGGTAATGCTGAGCAGTTCTTC. Residues: CASSPRSAWGNAEQFF.

V gene TRBV10-3 combines with J gene TRBJ2-2, with a weak D call TRBD2 (6 bases). CDR3 size: 19 residues. The V gene's germline CDR1 is ENHRY and CDR2 SYGVKD. V was trimmed by 3 bases and J by 2 bases, leaving 22 bases between them. The DNA of the CDR3 is TGTGCCATCAGTGACTACCAACTCCATAGCGGAAGCAACACCGGGGAGCTGTTTTTT. It translates to CAISDYQLHSGSNTGELFF.